This record concerns one TCR beta chain sequence. TCRdb recomputed calls from the PCR reads with MiXCR, one row per CDR3 protein. The table shows under 15,000 distinct CDR3 sequences, with roughly 50% occurring only once. This entry is derived from a study of tumor-infiltrating lymphocytes in oesophageal squamous cell carcinoma. The receptor was isolated from a female donor with esophageal squamous cell carcinoma. The source material was esophageal tumor tissue.

CDR3 protein: CASSPGLAGGTQYF. CDR3 DNA sequence: TGTGCCAGCAGCCCAGGACTAGCGGGGGGGACCCAGTACTTC. The rearrangement links TRBV11-2 to TRBJ2-3, with 14 bases identical to TRBD2. The better agreement between TRBJ2-5 and the DNA end casts doubt on the J call. This CDR3 is built from 14 residues. CDR1 and CDR2 from the germline V gene are SGHAT and FQNNGV.